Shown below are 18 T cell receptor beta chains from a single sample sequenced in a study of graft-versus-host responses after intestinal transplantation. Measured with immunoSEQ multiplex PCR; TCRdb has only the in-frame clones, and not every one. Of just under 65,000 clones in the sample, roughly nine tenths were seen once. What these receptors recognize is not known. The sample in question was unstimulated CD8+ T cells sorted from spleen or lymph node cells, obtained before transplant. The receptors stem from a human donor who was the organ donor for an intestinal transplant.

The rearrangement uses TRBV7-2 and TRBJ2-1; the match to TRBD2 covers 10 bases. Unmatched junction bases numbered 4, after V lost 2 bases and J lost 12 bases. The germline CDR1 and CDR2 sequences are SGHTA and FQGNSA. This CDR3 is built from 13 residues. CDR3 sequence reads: CASSLKAGGLQFF. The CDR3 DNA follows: TGTGCCAGCAGCTTAAAAGCGGGAGGGCTGCAGTTCTTC. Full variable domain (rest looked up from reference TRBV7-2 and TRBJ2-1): GAGVSQSPSNKVTEKGKDVELRCDPISGHTALYWYRQSLGQGLEFLIYFQGNSAPDKSGLPSDRFSAERTGGSVSTLTIQRTQQEDSAVYLCASSLKAGGLQFFGPGTRLTVL.

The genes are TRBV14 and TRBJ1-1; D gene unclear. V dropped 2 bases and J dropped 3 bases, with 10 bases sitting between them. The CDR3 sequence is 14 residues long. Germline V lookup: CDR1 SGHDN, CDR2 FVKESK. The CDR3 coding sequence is TGTGCCAGCAGCCAAAGAGCGAGGCACACTGAAGCTTTCTTT. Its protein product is CASSQRARHTEAFF.

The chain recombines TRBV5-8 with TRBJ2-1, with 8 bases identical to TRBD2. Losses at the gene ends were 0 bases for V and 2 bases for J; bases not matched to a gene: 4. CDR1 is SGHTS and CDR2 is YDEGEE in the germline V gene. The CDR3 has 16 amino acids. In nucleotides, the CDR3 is TGTGCCAGCAGCTTGGAACTAGCGGACACCTACAATGAGCAGTTCTTC. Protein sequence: CASSLELADTYNEQFF.

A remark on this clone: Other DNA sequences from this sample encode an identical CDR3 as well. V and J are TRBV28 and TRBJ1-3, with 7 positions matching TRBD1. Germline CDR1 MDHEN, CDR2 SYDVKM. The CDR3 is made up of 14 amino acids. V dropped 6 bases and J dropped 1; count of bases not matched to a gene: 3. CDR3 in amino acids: CASSPGGSGNTIYF. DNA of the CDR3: TGTGCCAGCAGCCCAGGGGGATCTGGAAACACCATATATTTT.

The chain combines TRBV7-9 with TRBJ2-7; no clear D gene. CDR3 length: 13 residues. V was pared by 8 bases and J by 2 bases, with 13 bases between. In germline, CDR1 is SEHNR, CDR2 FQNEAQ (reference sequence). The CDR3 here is CASADSVPYEQYF. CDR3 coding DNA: TGTGCCAGCGCGGATTCCGTTCCCTACGAGCAGTACTTC.

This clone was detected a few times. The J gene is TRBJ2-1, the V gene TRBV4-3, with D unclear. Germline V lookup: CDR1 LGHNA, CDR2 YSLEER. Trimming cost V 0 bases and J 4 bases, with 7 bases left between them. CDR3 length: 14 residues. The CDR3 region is CASSQDRNYNEQFF. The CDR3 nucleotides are TGCGCCAGCAGCCAAGACCGTAATTACAATGAGCAGTTCTTC.

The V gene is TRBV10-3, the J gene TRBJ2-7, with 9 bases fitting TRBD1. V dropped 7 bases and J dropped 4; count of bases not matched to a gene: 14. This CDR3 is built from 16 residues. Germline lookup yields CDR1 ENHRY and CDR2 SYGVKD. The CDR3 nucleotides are TGTGCCATCACCGAGGAGATAGCCGGGACAGGGTACGAGCAGTACTTC. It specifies CAITEEIAGTGYEQYF.

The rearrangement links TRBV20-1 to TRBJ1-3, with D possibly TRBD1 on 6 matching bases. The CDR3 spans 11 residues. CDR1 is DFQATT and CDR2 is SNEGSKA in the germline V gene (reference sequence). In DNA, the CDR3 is TGCAGCTACAGGGACGGAAACACCATATATTTT. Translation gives CSYRDGNTIYF.

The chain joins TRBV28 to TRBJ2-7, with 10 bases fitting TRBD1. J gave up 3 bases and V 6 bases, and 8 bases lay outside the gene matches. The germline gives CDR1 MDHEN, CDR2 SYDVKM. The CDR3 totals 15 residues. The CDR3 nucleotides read TGTGCCAGCAGCCCCGGACAGGGGGGACTCTACGAGCAGTACTTC. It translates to CASSPGQGGLYEQYF. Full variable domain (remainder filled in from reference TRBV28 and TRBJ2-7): DVKVTQSSRYLVKRTGEKVFLECVQDMDHENMFWYRQDPGLGLRLIYFSYDVKMKEKGDIPEGYSVSREKKERFSLILESASTNQTSMYLCASSPGQGGLYEQYFGPGTRLTVT.

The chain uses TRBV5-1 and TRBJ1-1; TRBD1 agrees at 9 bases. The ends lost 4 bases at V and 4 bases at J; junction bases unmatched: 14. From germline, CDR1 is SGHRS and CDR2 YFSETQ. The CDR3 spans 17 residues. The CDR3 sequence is CASSLTTGGEYPTEAFF. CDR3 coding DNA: TGCGCCAGCAGCCTTACAACAGGGGGCGAGTATCCCACTGAAGCTTTCTTT. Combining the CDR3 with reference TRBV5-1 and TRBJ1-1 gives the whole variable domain KAGVTQTPRYLIKTRGQQVTLSCSPISGHRSVSWYQQTPGQGLQFLFEYFSETQRNKGNFPGRFSGRQFSNSRSEMNVSTLELGDSALYLCASSLTTGGEYPTEAFFGQGTRLTVV.

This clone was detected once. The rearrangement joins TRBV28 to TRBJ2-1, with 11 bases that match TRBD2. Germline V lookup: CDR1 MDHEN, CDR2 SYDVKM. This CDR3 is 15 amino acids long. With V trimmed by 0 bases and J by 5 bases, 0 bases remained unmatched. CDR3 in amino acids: CASSLWTSGNNEQFF. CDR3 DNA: TGTGCCAGCAGTTTATGGACTAGCGGGAACAATGAGCAGTTCTTC.

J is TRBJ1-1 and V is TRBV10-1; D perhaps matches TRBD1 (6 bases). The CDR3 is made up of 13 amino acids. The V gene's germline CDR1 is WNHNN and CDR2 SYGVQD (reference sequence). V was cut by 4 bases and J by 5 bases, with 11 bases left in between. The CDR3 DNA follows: TGCGCCAGCAGTGCCGGGGGGCGAACTGAAGCTTTCTTT. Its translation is CASSAGGRTEAFF.

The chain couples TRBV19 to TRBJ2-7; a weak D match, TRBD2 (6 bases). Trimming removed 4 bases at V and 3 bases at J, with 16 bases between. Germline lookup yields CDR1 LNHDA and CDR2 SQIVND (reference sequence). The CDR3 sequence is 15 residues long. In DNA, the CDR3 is TGTGCCAGTAGTAGCCCGGGACTTCAGAACTACGAGCAGTACTTC. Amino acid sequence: CASSSPGLQNYEQYF. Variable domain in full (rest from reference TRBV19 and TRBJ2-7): DGGITQSPKYLFRKEGQNVTLSCEQNLNHDAMYWYRQDPGQGLRLIYYSQIVNDFQKGDIAEGYSVSREKKESFPLTVTSAQKNPTAFYLCASSSPGLQNYEQYFGPGTRLTVT.

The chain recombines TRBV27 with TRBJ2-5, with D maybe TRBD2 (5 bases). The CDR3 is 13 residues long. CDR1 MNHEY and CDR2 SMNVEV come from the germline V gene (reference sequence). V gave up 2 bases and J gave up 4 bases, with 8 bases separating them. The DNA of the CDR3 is TGTGCCAGCAGTTTAATTGCGGGAGAGACCCAGTACTTC. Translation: CASSLIAGETQYF.

The CDR3 spells CASSTPDREETQYF. The CDR3 DNA reads TGTGCCAGCAGCACCCCCGACAGGGAAGAGACCCAGTACTTC. The V call is TRBV7-8, the J call TRBJ2-5; TRBD1 aligns across 7 bases. The trim removed 5 bases at V and 3 bases at J, leaving 6 bases unmatched. Germline loops: CDR1 SGHVS, CDR2 FQNEAQ. CDR3 size: 14 residues.

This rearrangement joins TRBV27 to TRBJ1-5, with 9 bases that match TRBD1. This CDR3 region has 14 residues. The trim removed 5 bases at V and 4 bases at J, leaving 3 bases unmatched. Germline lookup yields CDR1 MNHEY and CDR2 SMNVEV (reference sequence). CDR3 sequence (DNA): TGTGCCAGCAGTCCCGGGACAGGGAATCAGCCCCAGCATTTT. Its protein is CASSPGTGNQPQHF.

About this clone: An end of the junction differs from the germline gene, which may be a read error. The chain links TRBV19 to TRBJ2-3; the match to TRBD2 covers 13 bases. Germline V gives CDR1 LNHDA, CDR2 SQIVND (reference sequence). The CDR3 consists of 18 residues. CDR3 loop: CANSIGLAGETGTDTQYF. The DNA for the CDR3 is TGTGCCAATAGTATCGGACTAGCGGGAGAGACGGGCACAGATACGCAGTATTTT. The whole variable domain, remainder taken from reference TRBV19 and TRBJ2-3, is DGGITQSPKYLFRKEGQNVTLSCEQNLNHDAMYWYRQDPGQGLRLIYYSQIVNDFQKGDIAEGYSVSREKKESFPLTVTSAQKNPTAFYLCANSIGLAGETGTDTQYFGPGTRLTVL.

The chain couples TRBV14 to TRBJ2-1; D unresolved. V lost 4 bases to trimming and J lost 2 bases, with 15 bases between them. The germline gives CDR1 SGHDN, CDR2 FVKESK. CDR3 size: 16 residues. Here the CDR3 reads CASSLKSEVTYNEQFF. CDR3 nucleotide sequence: TGTGCCAGCAGCCTTAAGTCCGAGGTCACCTACAATGAGCAGTTCTTC.